The T cell receptor (beta chain) described here comes from a study of memory CD4+ T cells and cytomegalovirus serostatus. Study as a whole: Healthy Belgian adult donors included 9 or 10 CMV-positive and some 25 CMV-negative people. The study, taken as a whole, reports: Repertoires predicted CMV serostatus with median bootstrapped AUC of around 0.96. CD4+ memory repertoires contained about two fifths of the roughly 160 reported CMV TCRbeta sequences.

The sort gate was single viable CD3+CD4+CD8-CD45RO+ cells for memory CD4+ T cells. Total CD4+ T cells were enriched by CD4 positive selection. Sequencing used immunoSEQ multiplex PCR; TCRdb keeps in-frame clones, though not all of them. Among roughly 49,000 clones listed, 82% were seen once. On this clone: As yet, its antigen is unknown.

The V and J ends lost 6 bases and 6 bases respectively, with 14 bases between them. There are 12 residues in the CDR3. Looked up from germline, CDR1 is SQVTM and CDR2 is ANQGSEA. The V gene is TRBV29-1, the J gene TRBJ1-2, with D maybe TRBD1 (5 bases). The source is an adult in good health and CMV-seronegative. Material: memory CD4+ T cells from blood. CDR3 DNA: TGCAGCGTGGGGGTTTGGGACCATGGCTACACCTTC. Protein product: CSVGVWDHGYTF.